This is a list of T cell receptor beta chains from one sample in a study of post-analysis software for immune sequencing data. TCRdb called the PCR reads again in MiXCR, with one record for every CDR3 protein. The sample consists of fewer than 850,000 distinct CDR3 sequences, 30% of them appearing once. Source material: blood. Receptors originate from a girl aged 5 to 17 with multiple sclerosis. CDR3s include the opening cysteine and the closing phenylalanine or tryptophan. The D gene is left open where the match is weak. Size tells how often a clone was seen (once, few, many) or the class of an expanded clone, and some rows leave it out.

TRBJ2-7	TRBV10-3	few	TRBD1	CAIGDRGLGEQYF	TGTGCCATCGGAGACAGGGGGCTGGGCGAGCAGTACTTC
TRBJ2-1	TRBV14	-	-	CASSQAGVRSNEQFF	TGTGCCAGCAGCCAAGCGGGAGTAAGAAGCAATGAGCAGTTCTTC
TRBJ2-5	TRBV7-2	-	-	CASTRPGETQYF	TGTGCCAGCACTCGGCCCGGAGAGACCCAGTACTTC
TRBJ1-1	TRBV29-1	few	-	CSVVEGAAEAFF	TGCAGCGTTGTCGAAGGGGCAGCTGAAGCTTTCTTT
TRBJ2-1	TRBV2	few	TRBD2	CASILGTSGSNEQFF	TGTGCCAGCATCCTCGGGACTAGCGGGAGTAATGAGCAGTTCTTC
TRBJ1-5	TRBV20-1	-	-	CSAKQGMWGNQPQHF	TGCAGTGCTAAACAGGGAATGTGGGGCAATCAGCCCCAGCATTTT
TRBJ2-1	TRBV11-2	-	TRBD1	CASRSQGSGNEQFF	TGTGCCAGCAGGTCACAGGGGTCTGGCAATGAGCAGTTCTTC
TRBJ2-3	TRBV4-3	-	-	CASSQGGYLAEGNTDTQYF	TGCGCCAGCAGCCAGGGGGGCTATTTGGCGGAGGGGAACACAGATACGCAGTATTTT
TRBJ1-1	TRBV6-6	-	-	CASSYSRQDNTEAFF	TGTGCCAGCAGTTACTCGAGACAGGATAACACTGAAGCTTTCTTT
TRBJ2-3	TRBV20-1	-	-	CSAPAGRYTDTQYF	TGCAGTGCTCCCGCCGGCCGGTACACAGATACGCAGTATTTT
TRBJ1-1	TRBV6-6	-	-	CASSPNLAEAFF	TGTGCCAGCAGCCCCAATCTGGCCGAAGCTTTCTTT
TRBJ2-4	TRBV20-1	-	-	CSARDRWSVAKNIQYF	TGCAGTGCTAGAGATCGTTGGTCTGTAGCCAAAAACATTCAGTACTTC
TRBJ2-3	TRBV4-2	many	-	CASSQEGTMGGHTQYF	TGTGCCAGCAGCCAAGAGGGGACGATGGGGGGGCATACGCAGTATTTT
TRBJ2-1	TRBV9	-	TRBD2	CASSVGLAGVYEQFF	TGTGCCAGCAGCGTGGGACTAGCGGGAGTTTATGAGCAGTTCTTC
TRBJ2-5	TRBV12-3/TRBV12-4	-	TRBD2	CASRRSGMNQETQYF	TGTGCCAGCAGACGTAGCGGGATGAACCAAGAGACCCAGTACTTC
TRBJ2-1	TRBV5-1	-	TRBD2	CASSLGRGGDNEQFF	TGCGCCAGCAGCTTGGGGCGGGGGGGAGACAATGAGCAGTTCTTC
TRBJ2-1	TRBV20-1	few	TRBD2	CSARVKLAEGYNEQFF	TGCAGTGCTAGAGTCAAACTAGCGGAGGGCTACAATGAGCAGTTCTTC
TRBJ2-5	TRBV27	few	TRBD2	CASSKTSGGRGTQYF	TGTGCCAGCAGCAAAACTAGCGGGGGGCGCGGAACCCAGTACTTC
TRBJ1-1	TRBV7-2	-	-	CASSGGYMNTEAFF	TGTGCCAGCAGCGGGGGCTACATGAACACTGAAGCTTTCTTT
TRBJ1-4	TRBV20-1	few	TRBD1	CSARGPRDRDNNEKLFF	TGCAGTGCTAGGGGGCCCCGGGACAGGGACAATAATGAAAAACTGTTTTTT
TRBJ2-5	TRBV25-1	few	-	CASSGRGLLQETQYF	TGTGCCAGCAGTGGCCGGGGGCTACTACAAGAGACCCAGTACTTC
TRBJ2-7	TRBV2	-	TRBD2	CASSPTGGIVYEQYF	TGTGCCAGCAGTCCTACGGGGGGGATCGTCTACGAGCAGTACTTC
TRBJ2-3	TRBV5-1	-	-	CASSLVQAIDTQYF	TGCGCCAGCAGCTTGGTTCAAGCAATAGATACGCAGTATTTT